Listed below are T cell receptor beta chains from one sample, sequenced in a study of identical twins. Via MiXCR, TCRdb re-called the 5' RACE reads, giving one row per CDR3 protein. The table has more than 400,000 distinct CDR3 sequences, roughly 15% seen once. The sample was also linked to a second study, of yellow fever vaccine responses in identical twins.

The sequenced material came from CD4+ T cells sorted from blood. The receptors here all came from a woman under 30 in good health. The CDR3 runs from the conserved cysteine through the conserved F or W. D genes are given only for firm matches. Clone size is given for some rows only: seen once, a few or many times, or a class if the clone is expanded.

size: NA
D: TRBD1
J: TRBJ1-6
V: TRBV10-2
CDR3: CATGQGASSYNSPLHF
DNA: TGCGCCACTGGACAGGGGGCATCCTCCTATAATTCACCCCTCCACTTT

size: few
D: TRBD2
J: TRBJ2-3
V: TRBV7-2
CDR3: CASSSLFGTRGDTQYF
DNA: TGTGCCAGCAGCTCCCTTTTTGGGACTAGGGGCGATACGCAGTATTTT

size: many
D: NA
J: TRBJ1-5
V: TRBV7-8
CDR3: CASSPKGVDQPQHF
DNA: TGTGCCAGCAGCCCGAAGGGGGTTGATCAGCCCCAGCATTTT

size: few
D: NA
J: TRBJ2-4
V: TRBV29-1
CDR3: CSVEGQGPIQYF
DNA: TGCAGCGTTGAAGGCCAGGGACCCATTCAGTACTTC

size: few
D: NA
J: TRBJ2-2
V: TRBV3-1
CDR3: CASSQDPGLPSGELFF
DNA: TGTGCCAGCAGCCAAGATCCAGGACTACCCTCCGGGGAGCTGTTTTTT

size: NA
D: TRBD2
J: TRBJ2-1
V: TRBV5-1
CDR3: CASTMTSGADNEQFF
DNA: TGCGCCAGCACCATGACTAGCGGGGCTGACAATGAGCAGTTCTTC

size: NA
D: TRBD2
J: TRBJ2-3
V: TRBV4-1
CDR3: CASSQDFGGAGASTDTQYF
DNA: TGCGCCAGCAGCCAAGATTTTGGAGGAGCGGGGGCTAGCACAGATACGCAGTATTTT

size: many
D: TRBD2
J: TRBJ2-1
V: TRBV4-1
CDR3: CASSQGLAGDEQFF
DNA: TGCGCCAGCAGCCAAGGACTAGCTGGGGATGAGCAGTTCTTC

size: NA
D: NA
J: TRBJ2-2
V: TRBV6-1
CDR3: CAIGLGGTGELFF
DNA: TGTGCCATCGGACTAGGGGGGACCGGGGAGCTGTTTTTT

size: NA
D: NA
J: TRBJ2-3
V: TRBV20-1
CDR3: CSANLIPDTQYF
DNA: TGCAGTGCAAACCTAATCCCAGATACGCAGTATTTT

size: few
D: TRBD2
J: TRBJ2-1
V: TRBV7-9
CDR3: CASSPSKTSGGDNEQFF
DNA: TGTGCCAGCAGCCCCAGCAAGACTAGCGGGGGCGACAATGAGCAGTTCTTC

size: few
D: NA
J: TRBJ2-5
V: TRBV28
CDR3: CASRSGSFVETQYF
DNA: TGTGCCAGCAGGTCCGGGAGTTTTGTAGAGACCCAGTACTTC

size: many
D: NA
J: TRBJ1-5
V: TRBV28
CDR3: CASSLRVLGNQPQHF
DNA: TGTGCCAGCAGTTTACGGGTATTAGGGAATCAGCCCCAGCATTTT

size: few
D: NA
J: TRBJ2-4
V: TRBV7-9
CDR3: CASSPGLFRDIQYF
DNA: TGTGCCAGCAGCCCCGGACTTTTTCGTGACATTCAGTACTTC

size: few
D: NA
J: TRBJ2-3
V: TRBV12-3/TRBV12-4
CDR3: CASSEWERADTQYF
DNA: TGTGCCAGCAGTGAGTGGGAGAGGGCAGATACGCAGTATTTT

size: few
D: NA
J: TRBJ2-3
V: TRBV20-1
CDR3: CSARPPTRTDTQYF
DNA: TGCAGTGCTAGACCCCCGACTCGCACAGATACGCAGTATTTT

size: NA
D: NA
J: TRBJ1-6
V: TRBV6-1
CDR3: CASTRGGNGNSPLHF
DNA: TGTGCCAGCACCCGGGGGGGGAATGGTAATTCACCCCTCCACTTT

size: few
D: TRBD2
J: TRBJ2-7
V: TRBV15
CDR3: CATSRATGGRSYEQYF
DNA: TGTGCCACCAGCCGCGCAACGGGAGGAAGGTCCTACGAGCAGTACTTC

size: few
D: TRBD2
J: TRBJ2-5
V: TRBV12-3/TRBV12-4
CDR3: CASKGTSGLQETQYF
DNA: TGTGCCAGCAAGGGTACTAGCGGGCTCCAAGAGACCCAGTACTTC

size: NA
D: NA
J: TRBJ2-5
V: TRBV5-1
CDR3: CASSTQRDQETQYF
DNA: TGCGCCAGCAGCACCCAGCGGGACCAAGAGACCCAGTACTTC

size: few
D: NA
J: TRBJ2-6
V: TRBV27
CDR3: CASGTPGANVLTF
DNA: TGTGCCAGCGGAACCCCTGGGGCCAACGTCCTGACTTTC

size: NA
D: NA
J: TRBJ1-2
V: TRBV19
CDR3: CASSDKVYGYTF
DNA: TGTGCCAGTTCGGACAAGGTCTATGGCTACACCTTC

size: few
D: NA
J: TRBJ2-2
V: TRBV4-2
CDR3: CASSQDENRRNTGELFF
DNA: TGTGCCAGCAGCCAAGATGAGAATAGGCGGAACACCGGGGAGCTGTTTTTT

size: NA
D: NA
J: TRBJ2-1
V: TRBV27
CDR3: CASSRGAQRSEQFF
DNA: TGTGCCAGCTCTCGGGGGGCGCAAAGGAGCGAGCAGTTCTTC

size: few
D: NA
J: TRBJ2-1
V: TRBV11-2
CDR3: CASSLVKGPYNEQFF
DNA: TGTGCCAGCAGCTTAGTTAAGGGGCCCTACAATGAGCAGTTCTTC

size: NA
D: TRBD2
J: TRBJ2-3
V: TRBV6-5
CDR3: CASSYTSGRAGQYF
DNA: TGTGCCAGCAGTTACACTAGCGGGAGGGCCGGGCAGTATTTT

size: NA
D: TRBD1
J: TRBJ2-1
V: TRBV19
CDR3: CASSINRGDRSYNEQFF
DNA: TGTGCCAGTAGTATTAACAGGGGAGATAGATCCTACAATGAGCAGTTCTTC

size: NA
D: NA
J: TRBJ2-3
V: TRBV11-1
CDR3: CAVGDLGSTDTQYF
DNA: TGTGCCGTCGGGGACCTAGGGAGCACAGATACGCAGTATTTT

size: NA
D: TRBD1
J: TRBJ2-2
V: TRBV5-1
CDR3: CASSGTGVDTGELFF
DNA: TGCGCCAGCAGCGGAACAGGGGTGGACACCGGGGAGCTGTTTTTT

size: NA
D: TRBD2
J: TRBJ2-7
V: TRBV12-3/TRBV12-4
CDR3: CASGVAGGPREQYF
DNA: TGTGCCAGCGGGGTAGCGGGAGGGCCGCGGGAGCAGTACTTC

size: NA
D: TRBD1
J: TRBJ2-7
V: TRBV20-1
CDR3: CSAANRGTSYEQYF
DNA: TGCAGTGCTGCCAACAGGGGCACCTCCTACGAGCAGTACTTC

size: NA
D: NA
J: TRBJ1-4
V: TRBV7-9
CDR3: CASSPSGTSTNEKLFF
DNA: TGTGCCAGCAGCCCCTCTGGGACATCAACTAATGAAAAACTGTTTTTT

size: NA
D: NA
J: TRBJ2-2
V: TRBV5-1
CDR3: CASSFEDRNTGELFF
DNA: TGCGCCAGCAGCTTCGAGGACAGAAACACCGGGGAGCTGTTTTTC

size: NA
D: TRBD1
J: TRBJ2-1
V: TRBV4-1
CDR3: CASSHKMGGQGSSYNEQFF
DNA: TGCGCCAGCAGCCACAAAATGGGGGGACAGGGGAGCTCCTACAATGAGCAGTTCTTC

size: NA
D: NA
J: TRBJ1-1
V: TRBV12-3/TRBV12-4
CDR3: CASSRDGLQSLKAFF
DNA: TGTGCCAGCAGTAGGGATGGGCTCCAATCCCTAAAAGCTTTCTTT

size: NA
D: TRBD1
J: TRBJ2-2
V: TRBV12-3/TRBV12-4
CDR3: CASSSWTGLKLFF
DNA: TGTGCCAGCAGTTCCTGGACAGGGTTGAAGCTGTTTTTT

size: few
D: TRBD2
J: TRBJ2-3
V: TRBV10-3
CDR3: CAISASSGGADTQYF
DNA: TGTGCCATCAGTGCTTCTAGCGGGGGGGCAGATACGCAGTATTTT

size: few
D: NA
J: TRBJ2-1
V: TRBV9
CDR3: CASSGLSGRIDNEQFF
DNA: TGTGCCAGCAGCGGCCTTTCGGGACGGATTGACAATGAGCAGTTCTTC

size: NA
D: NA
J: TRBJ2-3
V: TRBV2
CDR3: CASSGMGSTDTQYF
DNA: TGTGCCAGCAGTGGGATGGGTAGCACAGATACGCAGTATTTT

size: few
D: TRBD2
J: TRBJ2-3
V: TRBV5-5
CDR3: CASSLERPVGGLAVTQYF
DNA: TGTGCCAGCAGCTTGGAAAGGCCGGTGGGGGGACTAGCGGTTACGCAGTATTTT